A selection of T cell receptor beta chains follows, all from one sample in a study of cytomegalovirus exposure and HLA in healthy donors. Clones were sequenced by immunoSEQ multiplex PCR, and TCRdb holds only the in-frame ones, with some missing. Counted here are 150,000 to 200,000 clones, roughly 85% occurring once; the ten biggest clones make up 0.85% to 1%. Sequenced: PBMCs. The receptors were sampled from a woman aged 50 to 60 in good health and CMV-seropositive. CDR3s include the opening cysteine and the closing phenylalanine or tryptophan. Each record gives: CDR3 protein, J gene, V gene.

CDR3 protein: CASSPVATNEKLFF
J gene: TRBJ1-4
V gene: TRBV28

CDR3 protein: CASSRPDRGNTEAFF
J gene: TRBJ1-1
V gene: TRBV14

CDR3 protein: CASSFAGGPMETQYF
J gene: TRBJ2-5
V gene: TRBV5-1

CDR3 protein: CASSQVTGPNEKLFF
J gene: TRBJ1-4
V gene: TRBV4-1

CDR3 protein: CASSFTGRGTDTQYF
J gene: TRBJ2-3
V gene: TRBV6-5

CDR3 protein: CASSPGVQETQYF
J gene: TRBJ2-5
V gene: TRBV11-1

CDR3 protein: CAWGTVGYEQYF
J gene: TRBJ2-7
V gene: TRBV30

CDR3 protein: CASSPWWGDTDTQYF
J gene: TRBJ2-3
V gene: TRBV7-2

CDR3 protein: CASRPAPDRAFTYF
J gene: TRBJ2-4
V gene: TRBV6-6

CDR3 protein: CASSPPGLAGTHNEQFF
J gene: TRBJ2-1
V gene: TRBV18

CDR3 protein: CASRGLYLAAGNEKLFF
J gene: TRBJ1-4
V gene: TRBV2

CDR3 protein: CASSSSGSTDTQYF
J gene: TRBJ2-3
V gene: TRBV7-9

CDR3 protein: CASSKTGVRDTQYF
J gene: TRBJ2-3
V gene: TRBV28

CDR3 protein: CASSVGTAEAFF
J gene: TRBJ1-1
V gene: TRBV5-6

CDR3 protein: CASSQDPVAATRNTGELFF
J gene: TRBJ2-2
V gene: TRBV4-3

CDR3 protein: CALISMASETQYF
J gene: TRBJ2-5
V gene: TRBV30

CDR3 protein: CASSLGGAGTDTQYF
J gene: TRBJ2-3
V gene: TRBV4-3

CDR3 protein: CASSIRHNTEAFF
J gene: TRBJ1-1
V gene: TRBV19

CDR3 protein: CASSGSGVRPYEQYF
J gene: TRBJ2-7
V gene: TRBV9

CDR3 protein: CASSLPTGYNSPLHF
J gene: TRBJ1-6
V gene: TRBV6-6

CDR3 protein: CAWSVAGFTDTQYF
J gene: TRBJ2-3
V gene: TRBV30

CDR3 protein: CASSQLGQGPYGYTF
J gene: TRBJ1-2
V gene: TRBV2

CDR3 protein: CASSLGEGAGYNSPLHF
J gene: TRBJ1-6
V gene: TRBV7-2

CDR3 protein: CASSLTPWTSGRDPTDTQYF
J gene: TRBJ2-3
V gene: TRBV27

CDR3 protein: CASSTTSGGLYNEQFF
J gene: TRBJ2-1
V gene: TRBV7-2

CDR3 protein: CASSLVPGQGRSYEQYF
J gene: TRBJ2-7
V gene: TRBV5-1

CDR3 protein: CASSYKTGTEAFF
J gene: TRBJ1-1
V gene: TRBV6-4

CDR3 protein: CASSYRTEPMGYTF
J gene: TRBJ1-2
V gene: TRBV13

CDR3 protein: CASSLGASAEAFF
J gene: TRBJ1-1
V gene: TRBV28

CDR3 protein: CASSLGTSGGYNEQFF
J gene: TRBJ2-1
V gene: TRBV5-1

CDR3 protein: CASSQKRGLYEKLFF
J gene: TRBJ1-4
V gene: TRBV19

CDR3 protein: CASSPSGGHSYNEQFF
J gene: TRBJ2-1
V gene: TRBV28

CDR3 protein: CASRQGRTYEQYF
J gene: TRBJ2-7
V gene: TRBV6-5

CDR3 protein: CASSYRQGAGANVLTF
J gene: TRBJ2-6
V gene: TRBV5-1

CDR3 protein: CASRSGGQETQYF
J gene: TRBJ2-5
V gene: TRBV28

CDR3 protein: CASSLEVAYEQYF
J gene: TRBJ2-7
V gene: TRBV28

CDR3 protein: CASSLAQGGSPLHF
J gene: TRBJ1-6
V gene: TRBV5-6

CDR3 protein: CASSMGGKAGLFF
J gene: TRBJ2-2
V gene: TRBV19

CDR3 protein: CASSMQGAYSGNTIYF
J gene: TRBJ1-3
V gene: TRBV19

CDR3 protein: CASSQDGTEAFF
J gene: TRBJ1-1
V gene: TRBV27

CDR3 protein: CAISPGTVYGELFF
J gene: TRBJ2-2
V gene: TRBV10-3

CDR3 protein: CASTRGRGNEQYF
J gene: TRBJ2-7
V gene: TRBV6-5

CDR3 protein: CASSLGGTENTEAFF
J gene: TRBJ1-1
V gene: TRBV5-1

CDR3 protein: CASRSTGRYLQETQYF
J gene: TRBJ2-5
V gene: TRBV27

CDR3 protein: CANYDGNEQFF
J gene: TRBJ2-1
V gene: TRBV6-6

CDR3 protein: CASHQGAETQYF
J gene: TRBJ2-5
V gene: TRBV5-5

CDR3 protein: CASSSDTPRDYGYTF
J gene: TRBJ1-2
V gene: TRBV7-9

CDR3 protein: CASASGTNSNQPQHF
J gene: TRBJ1-5
V gene: TRBV12-5

CDR3 protein: CASSKLAGGLDTQYF
J gene: TRBJ2-3
V gene: TRBV19

CDR3 protein: CASSRQGQYGYTF
J gene: TRBJ1-2
V gene: TRBV11-2

CDR3 protein: CASSLARELQIF
J gene: TRBJ1-2
V gene: TRBV7-2

CDR3 protein: CASSLVFGASTDTQYF
J gene: TRBJ2-3
V gene: TRBV5-6

CDR3 protein: CASSWSSYEQYF
J gene: TRBJ2-7
V gene: TRBV5-6

CDR3 protein: CASRLPAPQYF
J gene: TRBJ2-5
V gene: TRBV27

CDR3 protein: CASSVGGNEKLFF
J gene: TRBJ1-4
V gene: TRBV9

CDR3 protein: CASSFRDRVNTEAFF
J gene: TRBJ1-1
V gene: TRBV28

CDR3 protein: CASSSGQGATETQYF
J gene: TRBJ2-5
V gene: TRBV5-4

CDR3 protein: CASSRWTEAFF
J gene: TRBJ1-1
V gene: TRBV19

CDR3 protein: CASSLVGPGAMNTEAFF
J gene: TRBJ1-1
V gene: TRBV5-1

CDR3 protein: CASSIQGLNQPQHF
J gene: TRBJ1-5
V gene: TRBV19